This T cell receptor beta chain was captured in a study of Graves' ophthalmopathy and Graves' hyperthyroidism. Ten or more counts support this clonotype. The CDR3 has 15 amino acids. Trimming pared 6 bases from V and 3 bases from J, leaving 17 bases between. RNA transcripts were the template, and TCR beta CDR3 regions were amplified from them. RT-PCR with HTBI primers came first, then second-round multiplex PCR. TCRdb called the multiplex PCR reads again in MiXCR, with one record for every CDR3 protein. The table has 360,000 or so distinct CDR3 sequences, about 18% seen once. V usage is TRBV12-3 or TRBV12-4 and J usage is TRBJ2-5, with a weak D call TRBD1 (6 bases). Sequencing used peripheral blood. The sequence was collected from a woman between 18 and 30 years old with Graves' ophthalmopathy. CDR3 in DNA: TGTGCCAGCAGAAAAATACAGGGTGGGGAAGAGACCCAGTACTTC. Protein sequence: CASRKIQGGEETQYF.